The clone carrying this TCR beta chain was detected a few times. Trimming left V 6 bases short and J 9 bases short, with 15 bases between. Per germline, CDR1 SEHNR and CDR2 FQNEAQ (reference sequence). The CDR3 contains 12 residues. Measured with immunoSEQ multiplex PCR; TCRdb has only the in-frame clones, and not every one. The table shows roughly 26,000 clones, with more than 70% occurring only once. This record belongs to a study of OX40 agonist ivuxolimab in advanced cancers. Study-wide background: A history of anti-PD-1, anti-PD-L1 or anti-CTLA-4 therapy was acceptable, and over 30% had some.

This clonotype originated in an adult with an advanced solid tumor such as melanoma, head and neck, liver or kidney cancer. This rearrangement joins TRBV7-9 to TRBJ2-7, with D perhaps TRBD2 (5 bases). Specimen: CD4+ or CD8+ T cells sorted from blood, collected in a trial of the OX40 agonist ivuxolimab. The CDR3 DNA is TGTGCCAGCAGTCCCCCGGGGTTCGGGCAGTACTTC. Its protein is CASSPPGFGQYF. The variable domain in full, completed from reference TRBV7-9 and TRBJ2-7, reads DTGVSQNPRHKITKRGQNVTFRCDPISEHNRLYWYRQTLGQGPEFLTYFQNEAQLEKSRLLSDRFSAERPKGSFSTLEIQRTEQGDSAMYLCASSPPGFGQYFGPGTRLTVT.